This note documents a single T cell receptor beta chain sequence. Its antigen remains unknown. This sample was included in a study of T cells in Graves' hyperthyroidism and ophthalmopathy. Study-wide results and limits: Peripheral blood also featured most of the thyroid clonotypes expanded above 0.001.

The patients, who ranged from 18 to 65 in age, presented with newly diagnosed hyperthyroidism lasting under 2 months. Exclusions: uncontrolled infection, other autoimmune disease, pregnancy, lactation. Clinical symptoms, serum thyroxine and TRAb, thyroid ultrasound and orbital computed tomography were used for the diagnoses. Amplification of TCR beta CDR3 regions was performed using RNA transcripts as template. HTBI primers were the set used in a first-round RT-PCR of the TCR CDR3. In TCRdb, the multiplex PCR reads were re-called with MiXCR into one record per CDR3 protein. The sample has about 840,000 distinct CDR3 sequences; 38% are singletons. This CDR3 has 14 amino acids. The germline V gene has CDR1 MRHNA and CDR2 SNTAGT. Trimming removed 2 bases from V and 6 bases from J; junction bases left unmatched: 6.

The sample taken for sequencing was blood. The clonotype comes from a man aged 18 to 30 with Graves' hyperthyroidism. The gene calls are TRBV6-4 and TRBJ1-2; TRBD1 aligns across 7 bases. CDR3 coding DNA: TGTGCCAGCAGTGACCGGACAGGCCGGAATGGCTACACCTTC. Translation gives CASSDRTGRNGYTF.